What follows are 22 T cell receptor beta chains derived from one specimen sequenced in a study of T cells in localized non-small cell lung cancer. The repertoire was sequenced with immunoSEQ multiplex PCR; TCRdb's copy has only in-frame clones and lacks some. The sample lists about 19,000 clones; approximately 80% were seen once. Sample: peripheral blood, taken before any cancer treatment. These receptors originate from a man aged 40 to 69 with stage I lung adenocarcinoma.

This chain's CDR3 is CASSLGTSSYEQYF. The CDR3 DNA sequence: TGTGCCAGCAGCTTGGGGACTAGCTCCTACGAGCAGTACTTC. The chain carries TRBV5-8 and TRBJ2-7, with 7 bases that match TRBD2. The V segment lost 0 bases and the J segment 0 bases; nucleotides outside the gene matches: 0. Germline assignment: CDR1 SGHTS and CDR2 YDEGEE. The CDR3 runs to 14 residues.

Only a few counts were recorded for this clone. The J gene is TRBJ2-7, the V gene TRBV7-9; 7 bases are a match to TRBD2. Trimming removed 5 bases from V and 11 bases from J; junction bases left unmatched: 9. The germline CDR1 and CDR2 sequences are SEHNR and FQNEAQ (reference sequence). This CDR3 region has 12 residues. In DNA form, the CDR3 reads TGTGCCAGCAGCATTCAAGCGGGAAGAGAGTACTTC. Amino acids: CASSIQAGREYF.

This chain uses TRBV15 with TRBJ2-6; D gene ambiguous. CDR3 length: 14 amino acids. Trimming pared 5 bases from V and 0 bases from J, leaving 5 bases between. Germline CDR1 reads LNHNV; CDR2 reads YYDKDF (reference sequence). The CDR3 nucleotides are TGTGCCACCAGCGGTAGCTCTGGGGCCAACGTCCTGACTTTC. Protein product: CATSGSSGANVLTF.

This chain joins TRBV5-1 and TRBJ1-1; D is uncertain. The V and J ends lost 2 bases and 1 base respectively, with 6 bases between them. The CDR3 covers 13 residues. In germline, CDR1 is SGHRS, CDR2 YFSETQ. The CDR3 DNA reads TGCGCCAGCAGCTTACCGGGGAACACTGAAGCTTTCTTT. It specifies CASSLPGNTEAFF.

This clone was counted between two and nine times. Additional DNA sequences in this sample encode the identical CDR3. The chain uses TRBV7-9 and TRBJ2-7; no clear D. CDR3 length: 14 residues. Germline CDR1 SEHNR, CDR2 FQNEAQ (reference sequence). Trimming shortened V by 1 base and J by 0 bases, and 7 bases separated the two germline ends. CDR3 sequence reads: CASSLGGTSYEQYF. The CDR3, as DNA: TGTGCCAGCAGCTTAGGAGGTACCTCCTACGAGCAGTACTTC.

The chain has TRBV29-1 and TRBJ2-7, with 8 bases aligning to TRBD1. The V gene end was trimmed by 3 bases and the J gene end by 4 bases; junction bases not matched to a gene: 11. Germline assignment: CDR1 SQVTM and CDR2 ANQGSEA. The CDR3 covers 15 residues. CDR3 region: CSVEDRAPIRYEQYF. CDR3 nucleotide sequence: TGCAGCGTTGAGGACAGGGCCCCAATTCGGTACGAGCAGTACTTC.

The chain is built from TRBV28 and TRBJ2-3, with 8 bases that match TRBD1. The germline V gene has CDR1 MDHEN and CDR2 SYDVKM. The J segment lost 2 bases and the V segment lost 4 bases, leaving 11 bases of the junction unmatched. The CDR3 length is 17 residues. For the CDR3, the DNA is TGTGCCAGCAGTTCCCTGCCGGGACAGGAGTACACAGATACGCAGTATTTT. This codes for CASSSLPGQEYTDTQYF.

The V gene is TRBV6-5, the J gene TRBJ2-3; D possibly matches TRBD1 or TRBD2 (6 bases each). The germline V gene has CDR1 MNHEY and CDR2 SVGAGI. Trimming pared 7 bases from V and 3 bases from J, leaving 11 bases between. The CDR3 length is 13 residues. CDR3 residues: CASTRGATDTQYF. Here the CDR3 DNA reads TGTGCCAGCACTAGGGGGGCGACAGATACGCAGTATTTT.

This rearrangement joins TRBV6-5 to TRBJ1-1; D possibly corresponds to TRBD1 (5 bases). Germline CDR1 MNHEY, CDR2 SVGAGI. This CDR3 contains 13 residues. V shed 7 bases and J shed 5 bases, with 14 bases lying between them. CDR3 sequence (DNA): TGTGCCAGCAATCAGGGTCCAGAGACTGAAGCTTTCTTT. Amino acid sequence: CASNQGPETEAFF.

Here the CDR3 reads CASSLQGYEQYF. The CDR3 nucleotides are TGTGCCAGCAGCTTACAGGGTTACGAGCAGTACTTC. The chain carries TRBV7-8 and TRBJ2-7; the D gene is possibly TRBD1 (5 bases). From germline, CDR1 is SGHVS and CDR2 FQNEAQ. The CDR3 loop spans 12 amino acids. The ends were cut back, 2 bases at V and 4 bases at J, with 6 bases in the middle.

The chain recombines TRBV11-2 with TRBJ2-1; TRBD1 aligns across 7 bases. Germline assignment: CDR1 SGHAT and CDR2 FQNNGV. The J segment lost 3 bases and the V segment lost 0 bases, leaving 8 bases of the junction unmatched. This CDR3 comprises 17 residues. The CDR3: CASSLDRDRRGYNEQFF. The CDR3 coding sequence is TGTGCCAGCAGCTTAGATAGGGACAGAAGGGGCTACAATGAGCAGTTCTTC.

The V call is TRBV5-1, the J call TRBJ1-1; D is uncertain. Germline CDR1 is SGHRS and CDR2 is YFSETQ. V was pared by 4 bases and J by 1 base, with 20 bases between. The CDR3 is 17 residues long. The CDR3 loop reads CASSPFWVKSANTEAFF. In DNA, the CDR3 is TGCGCCAGCAGCCCATTTTGGGTGAAGTCGGCGAACACTGAAGCTTTCTTT.

This chain links TRBV4-2 with TRBJ1-5, with D uncertain. Germline V CDR1 and CDR2: LGHNA, YNFKEQ. The CDR3 covers 15 residues. Trimming removed 5 bases at V and 1 base at J, with 12 bases between. CDR3 loop: CASSLYGSSNQPQHF. CDR3 coding DNA: TGTGCCAGCAGCTTGTACGGTAGCAGCAATCAGCCCCAGCATTTT.

J is TRBJ2-1 and V is TRBV10-2; 12 positions match TRBD2. Germline loops: CDR1 WSHSY, CDR2 SAAADI. This CDR3 has 14 residues. Trimming removed 4 bases from V and 10 bases from J; junction bases left unmatched: 5. CDR3 bases: TGCGCCAGCAGTGGTCTAGCGGGAGGGTGGGAGCAGTTCTTC. As protein: CASSGLAGGWEQFF.

V gene TRBV7-9 combines with J gene TRBJ1-2, with a weak D call TRBD1 (6 bases). Germline CDR1 reads SEHNR; CDR2 reads FQNEAQ (reference sequence). Trimming stripped 5 bases from V and 7 bases from J, with 11 bases between. This CDR3 region has 12 residues. The CDR3 DNA sequence: TGTGCCAGCAGCGCAGGGGTGGTTGGCTACACCTTC. This translates into CASSAGVVGYTF.

This chain joins TRBV2 and TRBJ1-1; D not resolved. Germline loops: CDR1 SNHLY, CDR2 FYNNEI. V was shortened by 2 bases and J by 9 bases, with 13 bases between the two germline ends. CDR3 length: 13 amino acids. CDR3 amino acids: CASSERLAAKAFF. The CDR3 coding sequence is TGTGCCAGCAGTGAACGGCTGGCAGCGAAAGCTTTCTTT.

The rearrangement uses TRBV28 and TRBJ2-5; 7 nucleotides align to TRBD2. Judging by the DNA end, TRBJ2-7 fits better; the J call may be wrong. Per the germline V gene, CDR1 is MDHEN and CDR2 is SYDVKM. There are 16 residues in the CDR3. The CDR3 is CASSSLREISFDEQYF. The CDR3 bases are TGTGCCAGCAGTTCACTGCGGGAGATCAGTTTCGACGAGCAGTACTTC.

The CDR3 loop reads CSASKRDTQYF. The CDR3 nucleotides are TGCAGTGCTAGCAAGCGGGATACGCAGTATTTT. The V and J genes are TRBV20-1 and TRBJ2-3; possible D gene TRBD2, 5 bases. The germline V gene has CDR1 DFQATT and CDR2 SNEGSKA (reference sequence). V was cut by 3 bases and J by 6 bases, with 7 bases left in between. The CDR3 sequence is 11 residues long.

The chain combines TRBV11-2 with TRBJ1-1, with 12 positions matching TRBD1. V was clipped by 0 bases and J by 12 bases; unmatched bases: 8. The CDR3 is made up of 15 amino acids. Germline V gene lookup returns CDR1 SGHAT and CDR2 FQNNGV. The CDR3 DNA is TGTGCCAGCAGCTTAGAGGGAGGGGACAGGGGGCTAACTTTCTTT. Translated: CASSLEGGDRGLTFF.

This clone was recorded only once. The chain has TRBV10-3 and TRBJ2-7, with no clear D. Per germline, CDR1 ENHRY and CDR2 SYGVKD. This CDR3 is 12 amino acids long. Trimming shortened V by 5 bases and J by 0 bases, and 5 bases separated the two germline ends. The CDR3, as DNA: TGTGCCATCAGTCCTAGCTCCTACGAGCAGTACTTC. Translated: CAISPSSYEQYF.

The J gene is TRBJ2-5, the V gene TRBV27; D perhaps matches TRBD1 (6 bases). The V gene's germline CDR1 is MNHEY and CDR2 SMNVEV (reference sequence). The CDR3 has 16 residues. The ends were cut back, 0 bases at V and 4 bases at J, with 15 bases in the middle. In DNA form, the CDR3 reads TGTGCCAGCAGTTTATCAGGGGGAGTAGGTCGAGAGACCCAGTACTTC. As protein: CASSLSGGVGRETQYF.

This chain joins TRBV29-1 and TRBJ2-5; 7 positions agree with TRBD2. This CDR3 has 13 amino acids. Germline assignment: CDR1 SQVTM and CDR2 ANQGSEA. Trimming removed 6 bases from V and 4 bases from J; junction bases left unmatched: 8. The CDR3 spells CSVAGPGGETQYF. The CDR3 region has the DNA TGCAGCGTGGCCGGGCCGGGGGGAGAGACCCAGTACTTC.